The rows below give T cell receptor beta chains drawn from one sample of a study of blood T cell repertoires in COVID-19. The table came from immunoSEQ multiplex PCR; TCRdb's copy has only in-frame clones and leaves some out. Of some 220,000 clones listed, almost 85% are singletons. The sample consisted of peripheral blood. Receptors originate from a woman aged 70-85 years with COVID-19, enrolled during active disease. The CDR3 runs from the conserved cysteine through the conserved F or W. The D gene is left open where the match is weak. The size of a clone is reported for some rows only, either as once, few or many, or as a class for expanded clones.

D: TRBD2; J: TRBJ2-1; size: .; V: TRBV4-1; CDR3: CASRQDPGLAANEQFF; DNA: TGCGCCAGCAGGCAAGACCCGGGACTAGCGGCCAATGAGCAGTTCTTC
D: .; J: TRBJ2-4; size: .; V: TRBV4-1; CDR3: CASSPRTENIQYF; DNA: TGCGCCAGCAGCCCCCGGACAGAGAACATTCAGTACTTC
D: .; J: TRBJ2-7; size: .; V: TRBV7-2; CDR3: CASSLGGALEQYF; DNA: TGTGCCAGCAGCTTGGGGGGAGCTTTAGAGCAGTACTTC
D: .; J: TRBJ2-1; size: .; V: TRBV28; CDR3: CASTLTDNSYNEQFF; DNA: TGTGCCAGCACCCTGACAGACAACTCCTACAATGAGCAGTTCTTC
D: .; J: TRBJ1-2; size: .; V: TRBV7-9; CDR3: CASSLETSGVYGYTF; DNA: TGTGCCAGCAGCTTAGAAACTTCAGGGGTTTATGGCTACACCTTC
D: TRBD1; J: TRBJ2-7; size: .; V: TRBV5-1; CDR3: CASSLDPGQISYEQYF; DNA: TGCGCCAGCAGCTTGGATCCGGGACAGATCTCCTACGAGCAGTACTTC
D: TRBD2; J: TRBJ2-7; size: .; V: TRBV5-6; CDR3: CASSPGLAGAFGGYEQYF; DNA: TGTGCCAGCAGCCCGGGACTAGCGGGAGCTTTTGGGGGGTACGAGCAGTACTTC
D: TRBD1; J: TRBJ1-5; size: .; V: TRBV2; CDR3: CASRVGDRGNQPQHF; DNA: TGTGCCAGCAGGGTAGGGGACAGGGGAAATCAGCCCCAGCATTTT
D: .; J: TRBJ1-1; size: .; V: TRBV2; CDR3: CASSSRGTEAFF; DNA: TGTGCCAGCAGTTCCAGGGGCACTGAAGCTTTCTTT
D: TRBD2; J: TRBJ2-3; size: .; V: TRBV9; CDR3: CASSVDKRGGGTDTQYF; DNA: TGTGCCAGCAGCGTAGATAAGCGGGGGGGCGGCACAGATACGCAGTATTTT
D: TRBD2; J: TRBJ2-1; size: .; V: TRBV19; CDR3: CASSIPSFRAGGDNEQFF; DNA: TGTGCCAGTAGTATACCCTCCTTTCGAGCGGGAGGAGACAATGAGCAGTTCTTC
D: .; J: TRBJ1-1; size: .; V: TRBV7-9; CDR3: CASSAGPGNTEAFF; DNA: TGTGCCAGCAGCGCAGGCCCAGGGAACACTGAAGCTTTCTTT
D: .; J: TRBJ1-1; size: .; V: TRBV19; CDR3: CASSSRYTEAFF; DNA: TGTGCCAGTTCTAGTAGGTACACTGAAGCTTTCTTT
D: .; J: TRBJ1-1; size: .; V: TRBV5-6; CDR3: CASSLWGVLNTEAFF; DNA: TGTGCCAGCAGCTTGTGGGGAGTGTTGAACACTGAAGCTTTCTTT
D: TRBD1; J: TRBJ1-6; size: .; V: TRBV6-5; CDR3: CASRGDSSYNSPLHF; DNA: TGTGCCAGCCGAGGGGACAGCTCCTATAATTCACCCCTCCACTTT
D: .; J: TRBJ1-1; size: .; V: TRBV5-6; CDR3: CASSLDNDGAFF; DNA: TGTGCCAGCAGCTTGGATAACGACGGGGCTTTCTTT
D: .; J: TRBJ1-4; size: .; V: TRBV10-2; CDR3: CASSDQRPSKAGRKLFF; DNA: TGCGCCAGCAGTGACCAAAGGCCCTCCAAGGCGGGGAGAAAACTGTTTTTT
D: .; J: TRBJ1-1; size: .; V: TRBV29-1; CDR3: CSALTGNTEAFF; DNA: TGCAGCGCGCTGACAGGGAACACTGAAGCTTTCTTT
D: .; J: TRBJ1-4; size: .; V: TRBV19; CDR3: CASSVGATNEKLFF; DNA: TGTGCCAGTAGTGTCGGAGCAACTAATGAAAAACTGTTTTTT
D: TRBD1; J: TRBJ1-2; size: .; V: TRBV7-2; CDR3: CASSLSMGQGVGYTF; DNA: TGTGCCAGCAGCTTATCGATGGGACAGGGCGTGGGCTACACCTTC
D: TRBD2; J: TRBJ2-1; size: .; V: TRBV30; CDR3: CAWRTTSGRIYEQFF; DNA: TGTGCCTGGAGGACGACTAGCGGGAGAATCTATGAGCAGTTCTTC
D: TRBD2; J: TRBJ2-1; size: few; V: TRBV29-1; CDR3: CSAEGTSGYNEQFF; DNA: TGCAGCGCCGAGGGGACTAGTGGGTACAATGAGCAGTTCTTC
D: .; J: TRBJ2-2; size: .; V: TRBV12-3/TRBV12-4; CDR3: CASSFRTGELFF; DNA: TGTGCCAGCAGTTTTCGGACCGGGGAGCTGTTTTTT
D: .; J: TRBJ1-1; size: .; V: TRBV4-1; CDR3: CASSLPKNTILNTEAFF; DNA: TGCGCCAGCAGCCTCCCGAAGAACACGATCCTGAACACTGAAGCTTTCTTT
D: TRBD2; J: TRBJ2-1; size: .; V: TRBV19; CDR3: CASNSLAGGMNEQFF; DNA: TGTGCCAGTAATTCACTAGCGGGGGGGATGAATGAGCAGTTCTTC
D: .; J: TRBJ1-6; size: few; V: TRBV7-3; CDR3: CASSLTNSGSPLHF; DNA: TGTGCCAGCAGCTTAACCAATTCGGGTTCACCCCTCCACTTT
D: TRBD2; J: TRBJ2-1; size: .; V: TRBV13; CDR3: CASSSWLADNEQFF; DNA: TGTGCCAGCAGCTCGTGGCTAGCGGACAATGAGCAGTTCTTC
D: .; J: TRBJ1-1; size: .; V: TRBV7-2; CDR3: CASSQDRNTEAFF; DNA: TGTGCCAGCAGCCAAGACAGAAACACTGAAGCTTTCTTT
D: .; J: TRBJ1-3; size: few; V: TRBV14; CDR3: CASSQRFDSVSISGNTIYF; DNA: TGTGCCAGCAGCCAAAGATTTGACAGCGTATCTATCTCTGGAAACACCATATATTTT
D: .; J: TRBJ2-5; size: .; V: TRBV6-6; CDR3: CASSWGIGAQETQYF; DNA: TGTGCCAGCAGTTGGGGTATTGGGGCCCAAGAGACCCAGTACTTC
D: TRBD2; J: TRBJ2-5; size: .; V: TRBV5-4; CDR3: CASSRGGASGRSRQETQYF; DNA: TGTGCCAGCAGCAGAGGGGGGGCTAGCGGGAGGTCCCGCCAAGAGACCCAGTACTTC
D: TRBD1; J: TRBJ2-7; size: .; V: TRBV19; CDR3: CASSIYGQGPDEQYF; DNA: TGTGCCAGTAGTATTTACGGACAGGGCCCTGACGAGCAGTACTTC
D: TRBD2; J: TRBJ2-1; size: .; V: TRBV11-3; CDR3: CASSLGGLAGRSSYNEQFF; DNA: TGTGCCAGCAGCTTAGGGGGACTAGCGGGACGGAGCTCCTACAATGAGCAGTTCTTC
D: TRBD2; J: TRBJ2-3; size: .; V: TRBV24-1; CDR3: CATSDRVAGTITDTQYF; DNA: TGTGCCACCAGTGATAGGGTAGCGGGGACCATCACAGATACGCAGTATTTT
D: TRBD1; J: TRBJ2-5; size: .; V: TRBV5-6; CDR3: CASSPPRGQGGTQYF; DNA: TGTGCCAGCAGCCCCCCCCGGGGACAGGGAGGGACCCAGTACTTC
D: TRBD2; J: TRBJ2-3; size: .; V: TRBV4-3; CDR3: CASSQEGLAGGHFTQYF; DNA: TGCGCCAGCAGCCAAGAAGGACTAGCGGGAGGACATTTTACGCAGTATTTT
D: .; J: TRBJ1-6; size: .; V: TRBV11-2; CDR3: CASTKGRGVSPLHF; DNA: TGTGCCAGCACCAAGGGTCGGGGGGTCTCACCCCTCCACTTT
D: TRBD1; J: TRBJ2-3; size: .; V: TRBV10-3; CDR3: CAISLLSTGGKGTDTQYF; DNA: TGTGCCATCAGTCTCCTGAGTACAGGGGGGAAGGGCACAGATACGCAGTATTTT
D: TRBD1; J: TRBJ1-2; size: once; V: TRBV19; CDR3: CASSTSSGTVGHYGYTF; DNA: TGTGCCAGTAGTACCTCCTCCGGGACAGTGGGACACTATGGCTACACCTTC
D: TRBD1; J: TRBJ1-1; size: .; V: TRBV3-1/TRBV3-2; CDR3: CASSRSDRGKMNTEAFF; DNA: TGTGCCAGCAGCCGCTCCGACAGGGGTAAAATGAACACTGAAGCTTTCTTT
D: .; J: TRBJ1-1; size: .; V: TRBV6-1; CDR3: CASSEERANTEAFF; DNA: TGTGCCAGCAGTGAAGAGAGGGCTAACACTGAAGCTTTCTTT
D: TRBD1; J: TRBJ1-4; size: .; V: TRBV19; CDR3: CASSIGALFIFDGRGRANEKLFF; DNA: TGTGCCAGTAGTATAGGCGCCCTCTTCATATTCGACGGGAGGGGGCGAGCTAATGAAAAACTGTTTTTT
D: TRBD1; J: TRBJ2-7; size: .; V: TRBV3-1/TRBV3-2; CDR3: CASSQDLFGQGPNEQYF; DNA: TGTGCCAGCAGCCAAGATCTTTTTGGACAGGGACCTAACGAGCAGTACTTC
D: .; J: TRBJ1-6; size: .; V: TRBV4-3; CDR3: CASSQVEGVGNSPLHF; DNA: TGCGCCAGCAGCCAAGTCGAGGGGGTAGGCAATTCACCCCTCCACTTT
D: .; J: TRBJ2-1; size: .; V: TRBV18; CDR3: CASSLLTSEQFF; DNA: TGTGCCAGCTCACTTCTAACCTCTGAGCAGTTCTTC
D: .; J: TRBJ1-3; size: .; V: TRBV1; CDR3: CTSSQDSRGPVTSGNTIYF; DNA: TGCACCAGCAGCCAAGATAGCAGGGGACCTGTCACCTCTGGAAACACCATATATTTT
D: .; J: TRBJ1-2; size: once; V: TRBV21-1; CDR3: CASSNGDRTNYGYTF; DNA: TGTGCCAGCAGCAACGGGGACAGGACTAACTATGGCTACACCTTC
D: TRBD2; J: TRBJ2-3; size: .; V: TRBV13; CDR3: CASRPDSGLAEITDTQYF; DNA: TGTGCCAGCAGACCCGACAGCGGACTAGCGGAGATCACAGATACGCAGTATTTT
D: TRBD1; J: TRBJ2-3; size: .; V: TRBV5-1; CDR3: CASSLGQITDTQYF; DNA: TGCGCCAGCAGCCTGGGACAGATCACAGATACGCAGTATTTT
D: .; J: TRBJ1-5; size: .; V: TRBV6-2/TRBV6-3; CDR3: CASSTGGINQPQHF; DNA: TGTGCCAGCAGCACGGGAGGGATCAATCAGCCCCAGCATTTT
D: .; J: TRBJ1-6; size: .; V: TRBV2; CDR3: CASSDRGNNSPLHF; DNA: TGTGCCAGCAGTGACAGGGGCAATAATTCACCCCTCCACTTT
D: TRBD1; J: TRBJ2-3; size: .; V: TRBV10-3; CDR3: CAISGGQGADTQYF; DNA: TGTGCCATCAGTGGTGGGCAGGGGGCCGATACGCAGTATTTT
D: TRBD2; J: TRBJ2-1; size: .; V: TRBV6-5; CDR3: CASSRLAGTYNEQFF; DNA: TGTGCCAGCAGCAGACTAGCGGGAACCTACAATGAGCAGTTCTTC
D: .; J: TRBJ1-1; size: .; V: TRBV19; CDR3: CASSIGPRGKAEAFF; DNA: TGTGCCAGTAGTATCGGCCCGCGGGGCAAGGCCGAAGCTTTCTTT